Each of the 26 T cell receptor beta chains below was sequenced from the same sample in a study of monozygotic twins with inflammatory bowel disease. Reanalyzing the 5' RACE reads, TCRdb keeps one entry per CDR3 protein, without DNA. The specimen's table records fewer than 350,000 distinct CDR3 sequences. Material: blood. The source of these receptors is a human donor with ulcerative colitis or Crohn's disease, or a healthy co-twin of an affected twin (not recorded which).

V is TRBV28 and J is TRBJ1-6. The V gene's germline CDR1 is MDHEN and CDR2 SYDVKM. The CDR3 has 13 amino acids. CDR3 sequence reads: CASSTPISPPLHF.

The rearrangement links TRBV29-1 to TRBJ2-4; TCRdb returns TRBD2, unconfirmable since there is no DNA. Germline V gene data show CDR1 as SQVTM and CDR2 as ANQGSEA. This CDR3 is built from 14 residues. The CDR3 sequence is CSVGNGEERNIQYF.

CDR3 amino acids: CASSEFLTKNIQYF. The chain joins TRBV2 to TRBJ2-4. The CDR3 sequence is 14 residues long. Germline CDR1 SNHLY, CDR2 FYNNEI.

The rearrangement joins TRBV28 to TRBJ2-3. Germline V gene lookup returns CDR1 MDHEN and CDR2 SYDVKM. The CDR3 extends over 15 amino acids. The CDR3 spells CASSFVAARTDTQYF.

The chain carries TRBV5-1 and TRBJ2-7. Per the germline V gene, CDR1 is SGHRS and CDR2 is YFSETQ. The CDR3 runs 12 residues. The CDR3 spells CASSLAGYEQHF.

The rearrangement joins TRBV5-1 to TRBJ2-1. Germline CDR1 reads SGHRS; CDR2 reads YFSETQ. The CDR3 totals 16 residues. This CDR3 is CASSPEPGGSYNEQFF.

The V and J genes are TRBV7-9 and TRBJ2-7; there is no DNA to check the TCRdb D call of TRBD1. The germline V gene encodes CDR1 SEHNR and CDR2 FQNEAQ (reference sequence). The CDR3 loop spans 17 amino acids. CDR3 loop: CASSLAFGTQVSNEQYF.

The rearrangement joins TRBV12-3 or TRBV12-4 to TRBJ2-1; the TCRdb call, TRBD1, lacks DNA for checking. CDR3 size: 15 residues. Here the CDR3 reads CASSRDPNGYNEQFF.

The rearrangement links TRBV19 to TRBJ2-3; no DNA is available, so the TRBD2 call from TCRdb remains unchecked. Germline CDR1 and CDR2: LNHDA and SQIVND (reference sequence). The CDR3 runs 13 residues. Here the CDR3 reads CATGLAGTDTQYF.

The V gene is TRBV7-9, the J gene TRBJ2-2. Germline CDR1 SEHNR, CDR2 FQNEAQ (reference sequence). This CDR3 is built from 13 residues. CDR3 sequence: CASSHANTGELFF.

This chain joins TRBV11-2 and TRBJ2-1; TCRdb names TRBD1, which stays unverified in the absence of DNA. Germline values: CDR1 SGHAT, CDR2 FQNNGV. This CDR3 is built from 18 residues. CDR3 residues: CASSFSLGYGPGHNEQFF. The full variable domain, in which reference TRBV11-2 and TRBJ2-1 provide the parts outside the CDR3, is EAGVAQSPRYKIIEKRQSVAFWCNPISGHATLYWYQQILGQGPKLLIQFQNNGVVDDSQLPKDRFSAERLKGVDSTLKIQPAKLEDSAVYLCASSFSLGYGPGHNEQFFGPGTRLTVL.

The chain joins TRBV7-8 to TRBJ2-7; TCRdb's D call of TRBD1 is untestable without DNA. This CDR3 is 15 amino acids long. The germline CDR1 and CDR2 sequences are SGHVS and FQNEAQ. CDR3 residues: CASSPDRTTSYEQYF.

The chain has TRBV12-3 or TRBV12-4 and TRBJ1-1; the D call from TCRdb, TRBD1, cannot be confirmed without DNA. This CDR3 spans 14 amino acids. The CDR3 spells CASSLAQGNTEAFF.

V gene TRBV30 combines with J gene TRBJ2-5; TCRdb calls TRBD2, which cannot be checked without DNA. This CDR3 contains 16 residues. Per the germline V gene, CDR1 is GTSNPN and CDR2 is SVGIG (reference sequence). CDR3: CAWSVSETSGRETQYF.

The CDR3 loop is CSARAGGPHNEQFF. This chain links TRBV20-1 with TRBJ2-1; TCRdb's D call, TRBD1, is unchecked because there is no DNA. CDR3 length: 14 residues. Germline assignment: CDR1 DFQATT and CDR2 SNEGSKA (reference sequence).

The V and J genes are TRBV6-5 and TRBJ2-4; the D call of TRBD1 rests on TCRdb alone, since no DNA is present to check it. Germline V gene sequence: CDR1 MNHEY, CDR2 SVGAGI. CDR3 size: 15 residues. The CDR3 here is CASSYSGAAKNIQYF.

The CDR3 here is CSARAVNTGELFF. V gene TRBV20-1 combines with J gene TRBJ2-2. This CDR3 contains 13 residues. Germline V lookup: CDR1 DFQATT, CDR2 SNEGSKA (reference sequence).

CDR3 sequence: CSARAQPRRDRGVGEISGNTIYF. This chain uses TRBV20-1 with TRBJ1-3; with no DNA, the TCRdb D assignment of TRBD1 cannot be verified. Germline V gene sequence: CDR1 DFQATT, CDR2 SNEGSKA (reference sequence). CDR3 length: 23 amino acids.

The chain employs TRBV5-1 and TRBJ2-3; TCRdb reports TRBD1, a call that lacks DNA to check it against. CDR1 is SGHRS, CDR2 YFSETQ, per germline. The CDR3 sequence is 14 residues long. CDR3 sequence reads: CASSGEGGTDTQYF.

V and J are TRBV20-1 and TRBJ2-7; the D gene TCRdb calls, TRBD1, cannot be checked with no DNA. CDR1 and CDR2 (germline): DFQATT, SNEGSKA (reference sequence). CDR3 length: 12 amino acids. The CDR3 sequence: CSARTGKYEQYF.

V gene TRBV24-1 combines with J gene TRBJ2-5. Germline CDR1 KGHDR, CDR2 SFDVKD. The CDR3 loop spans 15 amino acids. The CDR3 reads CATSDSRGYQETQYF.

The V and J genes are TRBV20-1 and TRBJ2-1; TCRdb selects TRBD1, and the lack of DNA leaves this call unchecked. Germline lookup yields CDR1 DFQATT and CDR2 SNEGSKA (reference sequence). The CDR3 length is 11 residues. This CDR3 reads CSGRGTNEQFF.

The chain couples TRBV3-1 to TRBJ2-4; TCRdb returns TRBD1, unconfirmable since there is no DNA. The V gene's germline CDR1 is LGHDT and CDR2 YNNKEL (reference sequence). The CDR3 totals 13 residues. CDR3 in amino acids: CASSPYGANIQYF.

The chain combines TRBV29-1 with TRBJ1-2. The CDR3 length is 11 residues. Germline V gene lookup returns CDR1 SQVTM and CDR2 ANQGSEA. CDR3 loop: CSVGRADGYTF.

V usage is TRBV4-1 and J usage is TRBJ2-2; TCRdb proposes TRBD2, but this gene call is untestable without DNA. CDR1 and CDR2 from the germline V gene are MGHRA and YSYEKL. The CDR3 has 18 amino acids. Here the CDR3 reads CASSQGPRLAANTGELFF.

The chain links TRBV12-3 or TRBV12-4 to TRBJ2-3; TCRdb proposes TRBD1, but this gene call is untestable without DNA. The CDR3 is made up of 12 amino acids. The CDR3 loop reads CASKRGADTQYF.